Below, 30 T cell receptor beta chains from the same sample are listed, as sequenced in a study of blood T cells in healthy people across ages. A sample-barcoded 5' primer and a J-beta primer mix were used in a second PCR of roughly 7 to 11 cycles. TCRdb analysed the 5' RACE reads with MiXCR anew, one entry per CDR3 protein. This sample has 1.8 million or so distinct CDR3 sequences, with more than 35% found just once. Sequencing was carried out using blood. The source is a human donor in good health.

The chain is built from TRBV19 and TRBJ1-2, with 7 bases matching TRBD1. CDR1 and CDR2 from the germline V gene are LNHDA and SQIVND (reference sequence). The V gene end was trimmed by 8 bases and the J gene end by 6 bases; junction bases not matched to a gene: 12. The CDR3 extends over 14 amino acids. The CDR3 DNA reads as TGTGCCAGTGGGGGAGGGGGCATTGGAAATGGCTACACCTTC. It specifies CASGGGGIGNGYTF.

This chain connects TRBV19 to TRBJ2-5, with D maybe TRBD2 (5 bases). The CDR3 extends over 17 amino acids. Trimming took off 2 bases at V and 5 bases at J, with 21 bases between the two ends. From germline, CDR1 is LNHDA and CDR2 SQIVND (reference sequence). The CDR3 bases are TGTGCCAGTAGTATAACAGCGGTGAACCGCGCAGTGGAGACCCAGTACTTC. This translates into CASSITAVNRAVETQYF.

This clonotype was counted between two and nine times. The CDR3 is CASSVTGGSNEKLFF. CDR3 bases: TGTGCCAGCAGCGTTACAGGGGGGTCTAATGAAAAACTGTTTTTT. The chain joins TRBV9 to TRBJ1-4; 8 positions agree with TRBD1. V was pared by 2 bases and J by 3 bases, with 3 bases of the junction left unmatched. CDR3 length: 15 amino acids. Germline-derived CDR1 and CDR2 are SGDLS and YYNGEE. Full variable domain (missing parts from reference TRBV9 and TRBJ1-4): DSGVTQTPKHLITATGQRVTLRCSPRSGDLSVYWYQQSLDQGLQFLIQYYNGEERAKGNILERFSAQQFPDLHSELNLSSLELGDSALYFCASSVTGGSNEKLFFGSGTQLSVL.

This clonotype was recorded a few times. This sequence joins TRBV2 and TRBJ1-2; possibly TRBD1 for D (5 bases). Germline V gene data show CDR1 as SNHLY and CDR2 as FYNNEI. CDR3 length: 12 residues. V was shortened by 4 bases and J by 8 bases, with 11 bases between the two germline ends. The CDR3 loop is CASSGTGRGYTF. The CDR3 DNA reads TGTGCCAGCAGTGGCACAGGCCGGGGCTACACCTTC.

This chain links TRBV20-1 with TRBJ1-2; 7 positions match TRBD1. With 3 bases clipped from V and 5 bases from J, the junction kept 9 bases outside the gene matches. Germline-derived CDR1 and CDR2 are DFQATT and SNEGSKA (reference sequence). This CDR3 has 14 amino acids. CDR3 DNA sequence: TGCAGTGCTAGCCCCGGGACAGAGAGATATGGCTACACCTTC. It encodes CSASPGTERYGYTF.

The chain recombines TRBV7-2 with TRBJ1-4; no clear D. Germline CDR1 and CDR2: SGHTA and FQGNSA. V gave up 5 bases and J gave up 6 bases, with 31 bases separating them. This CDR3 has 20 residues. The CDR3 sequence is CASSRTYRGRIPQRDEKLFF. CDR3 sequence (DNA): TGTGCCAGCAGCCGTACCTACCGGGGTCGAATTCCCCAGAGAGATGAAAAACTGTTTTTT.

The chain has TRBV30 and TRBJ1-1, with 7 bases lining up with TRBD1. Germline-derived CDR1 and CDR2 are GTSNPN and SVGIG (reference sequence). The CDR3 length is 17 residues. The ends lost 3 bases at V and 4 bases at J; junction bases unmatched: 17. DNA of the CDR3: TGTGCCTGGAGCCCTCCCCGCGGGACAGCCTTGGGCACTGAAGCTTTCTTT. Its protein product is CAWSPPRGTALGTEAFF.

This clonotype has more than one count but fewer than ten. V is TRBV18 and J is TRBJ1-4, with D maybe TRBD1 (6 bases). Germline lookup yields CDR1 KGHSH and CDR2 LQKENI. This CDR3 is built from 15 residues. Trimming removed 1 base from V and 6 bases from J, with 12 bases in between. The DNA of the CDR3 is TGTGCCAGCTCACCACGGGACACTGGGGATGAAAAACTGTTTTTT. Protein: CASSPRDTGDEKLFF.

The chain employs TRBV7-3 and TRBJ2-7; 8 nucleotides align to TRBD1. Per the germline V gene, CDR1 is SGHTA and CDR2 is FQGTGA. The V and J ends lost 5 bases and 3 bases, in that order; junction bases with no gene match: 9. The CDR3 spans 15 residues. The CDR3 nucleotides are TGTGCCAGCAGCCGGGATGGACAGGGTGGCTACGAGCAGTACTTC. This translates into CASSRDGQGGYEQYF.

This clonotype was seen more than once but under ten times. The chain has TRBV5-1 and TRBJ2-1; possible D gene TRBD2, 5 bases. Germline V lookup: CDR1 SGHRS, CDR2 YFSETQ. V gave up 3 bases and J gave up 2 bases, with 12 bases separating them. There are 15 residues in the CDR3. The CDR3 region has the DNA TGCGCCAGCAGCTCTCAAGGGAGTCCCTACAATGAGCAGTTCTTC. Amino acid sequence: CASSSQGSPYNEQFF.

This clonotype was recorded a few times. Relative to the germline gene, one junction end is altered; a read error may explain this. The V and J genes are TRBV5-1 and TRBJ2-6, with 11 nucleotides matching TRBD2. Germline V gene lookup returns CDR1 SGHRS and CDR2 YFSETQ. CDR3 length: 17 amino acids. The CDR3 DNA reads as TGCGCCAGCAGCTTGGTAGCGGGGGGGTCTGGGGCCAATGTCCTGACTTTC. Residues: CASSLVAGGSGANVLTF.

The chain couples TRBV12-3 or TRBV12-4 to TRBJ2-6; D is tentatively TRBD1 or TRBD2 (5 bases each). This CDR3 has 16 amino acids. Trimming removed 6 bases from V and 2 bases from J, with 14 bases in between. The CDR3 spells CASSLLGATGANVLTF. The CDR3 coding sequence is TGTGCCAGCAGCTTACTAGGGGCAACTGGGGCCAACGTCCTGACTTTC.

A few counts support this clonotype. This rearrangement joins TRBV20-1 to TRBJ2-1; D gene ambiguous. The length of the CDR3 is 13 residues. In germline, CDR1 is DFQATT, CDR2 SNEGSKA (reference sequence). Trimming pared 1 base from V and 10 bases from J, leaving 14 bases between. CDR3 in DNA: TGCAGTGCTAGAGGGGGAAGTTTCTACGAGCAGTTCTTC. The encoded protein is CSARGGSFYEQFF.

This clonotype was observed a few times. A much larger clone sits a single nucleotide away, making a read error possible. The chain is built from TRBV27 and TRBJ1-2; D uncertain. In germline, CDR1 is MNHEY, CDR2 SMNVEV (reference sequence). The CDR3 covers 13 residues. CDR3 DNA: TGTACCAGCAGACTGACGGGAGACTATGGCTACACCTTC. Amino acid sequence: CTSRLTGDYGYTF.

CDR3 residues: CAMSSGVRDTQYF. The CDR3 coding sequence is TGTGCCATGTCTAGCGGGGTTCGGGATACGCAGTATTTT. The genes are TRBV10-3 and TRBJ2-3; 9 bases are shared with TRBD2. Trimming cost V 9 bases and J 6 bases; bases outside gene matches: 7. The germline CDR1 and CDR2 sequences are ENHRY and SYGVKD. CDR3 length: 13 amino acids.

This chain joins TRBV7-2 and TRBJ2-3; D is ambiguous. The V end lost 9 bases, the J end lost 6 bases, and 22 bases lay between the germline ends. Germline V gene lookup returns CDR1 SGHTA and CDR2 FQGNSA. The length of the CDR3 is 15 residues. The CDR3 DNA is TGTGCCAGTAGCCCCCTTGATACCACACCCGATACGCAGTATTTT. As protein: CASSPLDTTPDTQYF.

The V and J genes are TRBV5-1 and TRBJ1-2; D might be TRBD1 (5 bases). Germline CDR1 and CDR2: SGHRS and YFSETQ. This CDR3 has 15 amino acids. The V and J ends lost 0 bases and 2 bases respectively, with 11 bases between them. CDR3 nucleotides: TGCGCCAGCAGCTTGGTCGGACACCCGAACTATGGCTACACCTTC. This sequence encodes CASSLVGHPNYGYTF. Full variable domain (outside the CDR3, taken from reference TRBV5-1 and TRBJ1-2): KAGVTQTPRYLIKTRGQQVTLSCSPISGHRSVSWYQQTPGQGLQFLFEYFSETQRNKGNFPGRFSGRQFSNSRSEMNVSTLELGDSALYLCASSLVGHPNYGYTFGSGTRLTVV.

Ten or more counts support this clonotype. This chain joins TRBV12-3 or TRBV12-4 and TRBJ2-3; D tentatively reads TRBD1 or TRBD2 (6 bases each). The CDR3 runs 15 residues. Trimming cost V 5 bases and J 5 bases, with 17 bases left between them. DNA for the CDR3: TGTGCCAGCAGTCCGACTAGGGGGGCGATAGATACGCAGTATTTT. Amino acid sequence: CASSPTRGAIDTQYF.

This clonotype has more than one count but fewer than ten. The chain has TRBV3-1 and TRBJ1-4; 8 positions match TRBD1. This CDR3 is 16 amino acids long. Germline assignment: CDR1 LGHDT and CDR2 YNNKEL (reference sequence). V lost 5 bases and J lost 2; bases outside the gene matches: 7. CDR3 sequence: CASSADRVSTNEKLFF. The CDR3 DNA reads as TGTGCCAGCAGCGCGGACAGGGTGTCCACTAATGAAAAACTGTTTTTT.

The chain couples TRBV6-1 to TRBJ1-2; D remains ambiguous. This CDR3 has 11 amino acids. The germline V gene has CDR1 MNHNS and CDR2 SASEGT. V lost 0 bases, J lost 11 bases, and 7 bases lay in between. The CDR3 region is CASSEARPYTF. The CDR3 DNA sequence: TGTGCCAGCAGTGAAGCGCGACCTTACACCTTC.

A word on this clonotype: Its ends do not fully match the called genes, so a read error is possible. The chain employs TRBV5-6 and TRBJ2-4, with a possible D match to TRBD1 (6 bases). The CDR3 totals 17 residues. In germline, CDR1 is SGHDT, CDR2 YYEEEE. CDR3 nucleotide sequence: TGTGCCAGCAGCTTGAGGAAACAGGGCAAATTCAAAGACATTCAGTACTTC. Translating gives CASSLRKQGKFKDIQYF.

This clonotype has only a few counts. The CDR3 coding sequence is TGTGCCAGCAGCCCGCGGGACAGGGTCTACAATGAGCAGTTCTTC. As protein: CASSPRDRVYNEQFF. The rearrangement uses TRBV9 and TRBJ2-1; 9 bases fit TRBD1. V dropped 4 bases and J dropped 3; count of bases not matched to a gene: 5. CDR3 length: 15 residues. Germline V CDR1 and CDR2: SGDLS, YYNGEE.

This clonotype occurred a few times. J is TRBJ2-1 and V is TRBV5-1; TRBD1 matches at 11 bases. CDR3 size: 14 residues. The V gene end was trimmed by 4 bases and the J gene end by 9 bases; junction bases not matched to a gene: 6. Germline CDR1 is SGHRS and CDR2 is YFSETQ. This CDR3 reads CASSAGQGVIEQFF. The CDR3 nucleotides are TGCGCCAGCAGCGCGGGACAGGGGGTTATTGAGCAGTTCTTC.

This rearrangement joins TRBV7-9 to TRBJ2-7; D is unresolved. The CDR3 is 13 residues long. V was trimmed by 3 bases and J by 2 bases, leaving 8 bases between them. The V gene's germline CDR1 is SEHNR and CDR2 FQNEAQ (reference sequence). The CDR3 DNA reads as TGTGCCAGCAGCTTCGCCATTACCTACGAGCAGTACTTC. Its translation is CASSFAITYEQYF.

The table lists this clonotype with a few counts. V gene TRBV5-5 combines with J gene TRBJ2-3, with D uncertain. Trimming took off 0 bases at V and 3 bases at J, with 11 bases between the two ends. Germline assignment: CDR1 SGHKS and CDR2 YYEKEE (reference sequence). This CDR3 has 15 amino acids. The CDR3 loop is CASSLGSLVTDTQYF. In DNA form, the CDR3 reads TGTGCCAGCAGCTTGGGTAGCCTCGTGACAGATACGCAGTATTTT.

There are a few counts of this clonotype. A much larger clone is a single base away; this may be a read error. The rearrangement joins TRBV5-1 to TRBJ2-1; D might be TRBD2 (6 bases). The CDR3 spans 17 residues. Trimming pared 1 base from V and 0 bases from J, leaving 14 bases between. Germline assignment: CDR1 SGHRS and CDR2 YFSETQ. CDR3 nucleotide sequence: TGCGCCAGCAGCTTGCTGGGGGGTGCGAGCTCCTACAATGAGCAGTTCTTC. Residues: CASSLLGGASSYNEQFF.

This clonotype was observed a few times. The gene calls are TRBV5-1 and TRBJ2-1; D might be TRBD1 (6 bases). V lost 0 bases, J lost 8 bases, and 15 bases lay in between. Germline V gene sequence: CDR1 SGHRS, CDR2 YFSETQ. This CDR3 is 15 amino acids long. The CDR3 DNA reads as TGCGCCAGCAGCTTGGAGGCAGGGGACGGAGATGAGCAGTTCTTC. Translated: CASSLEAGDGDEQFF.

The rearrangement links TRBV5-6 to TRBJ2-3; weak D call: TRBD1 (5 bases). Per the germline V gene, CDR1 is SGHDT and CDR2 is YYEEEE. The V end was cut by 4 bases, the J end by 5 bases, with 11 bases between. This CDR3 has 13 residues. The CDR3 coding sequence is TGTGCCAGCAGCGCCAGGGTTGGAGATACGCAGTATTTT. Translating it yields CASSARVGDTQYF. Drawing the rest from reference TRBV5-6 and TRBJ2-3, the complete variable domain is DAGVTQSPTHLIKTRGQQVTLRCSPKSGHDTVSWYQQALGQGPQFIFQYYEEEERQRGNFPDRFSGHQFPNYSSELNVNALLLGDSALYLCASSARVGDTQYFGPGTRLTVL.

CDR3 sequence (DNA): TGTGCCAGCTCAGAGGGAGGGACAGCCTCCTACGAGCAGTACTTC. Translation: CASSEGGTASYEQYF. This chain links TRBV18 with TRBJ2-7, with D perhaps matching TRBD1 or TRBD2 (7 bases each). The V gene lost 5 bases and the J gene lost 0 bases, with 14 bases spanning the gap. CDR3 length: 15 amino acids. Germline V lookup: CDR1 KGHSH, CDR2 LQKENI.

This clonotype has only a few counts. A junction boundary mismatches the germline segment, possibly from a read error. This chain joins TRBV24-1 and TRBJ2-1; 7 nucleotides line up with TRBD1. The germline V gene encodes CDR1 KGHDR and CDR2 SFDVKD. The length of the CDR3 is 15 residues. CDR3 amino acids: CATSDIPRGRNEQFF. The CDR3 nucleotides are TGCGCCACCAGTGATATACCGAGGGGGCGGAATGAGCAGTTCTTC.